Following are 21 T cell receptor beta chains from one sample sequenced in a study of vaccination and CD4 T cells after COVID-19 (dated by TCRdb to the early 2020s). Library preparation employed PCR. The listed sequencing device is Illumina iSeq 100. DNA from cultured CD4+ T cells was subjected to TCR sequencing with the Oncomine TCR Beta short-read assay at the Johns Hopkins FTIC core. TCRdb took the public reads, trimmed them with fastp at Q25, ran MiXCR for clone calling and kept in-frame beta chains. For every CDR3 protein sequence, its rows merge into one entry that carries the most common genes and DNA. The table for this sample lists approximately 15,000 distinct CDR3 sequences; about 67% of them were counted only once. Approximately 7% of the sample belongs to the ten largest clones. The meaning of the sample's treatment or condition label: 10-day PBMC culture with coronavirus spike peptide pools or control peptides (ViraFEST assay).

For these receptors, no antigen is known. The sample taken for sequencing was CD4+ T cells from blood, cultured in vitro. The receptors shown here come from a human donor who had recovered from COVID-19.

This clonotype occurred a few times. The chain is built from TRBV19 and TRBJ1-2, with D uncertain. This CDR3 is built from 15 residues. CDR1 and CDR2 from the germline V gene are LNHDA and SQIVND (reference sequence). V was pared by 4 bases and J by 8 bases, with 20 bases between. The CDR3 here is CASSTPRDGGRGYTF. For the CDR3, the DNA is TGTGCCAGTAGTACCCCCCGGGATGGTGGGCGAGGCTACACCTTC.

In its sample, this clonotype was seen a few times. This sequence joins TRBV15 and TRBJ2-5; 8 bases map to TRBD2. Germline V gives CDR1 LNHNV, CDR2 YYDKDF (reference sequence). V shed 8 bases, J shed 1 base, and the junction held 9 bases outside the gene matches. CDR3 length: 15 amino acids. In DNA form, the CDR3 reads TGTGCCACCTCTGGGTACACTAGCGGCCAAGAGACCCAGTACTTC. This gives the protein CATSGYTSGQETQYF.

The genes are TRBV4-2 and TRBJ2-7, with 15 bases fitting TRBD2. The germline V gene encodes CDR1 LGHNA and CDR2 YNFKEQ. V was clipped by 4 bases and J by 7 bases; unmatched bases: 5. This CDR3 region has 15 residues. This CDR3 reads CASSPQGLAGGEQYF. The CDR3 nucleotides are TGTGCCAGCAGCCCCCAGGGACTAGCGGGAGGAGAGCAGTACTTC.

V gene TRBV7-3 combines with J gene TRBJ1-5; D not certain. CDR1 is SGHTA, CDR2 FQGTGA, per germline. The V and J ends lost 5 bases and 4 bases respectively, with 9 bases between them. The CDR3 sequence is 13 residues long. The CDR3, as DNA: TGTGCCAGCAGCCCGACGGTTAATCAGCCCCAGCATTTT. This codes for CASSPTVNQPQHF.

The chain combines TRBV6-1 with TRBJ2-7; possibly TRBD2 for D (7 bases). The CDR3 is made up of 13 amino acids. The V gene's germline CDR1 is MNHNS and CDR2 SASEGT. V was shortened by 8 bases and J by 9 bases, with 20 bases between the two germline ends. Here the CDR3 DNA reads TGTGCCAGCCGGGACACCATGGGAGGGGGGCAGTACTTC. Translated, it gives CASRDTMGGGQYF.

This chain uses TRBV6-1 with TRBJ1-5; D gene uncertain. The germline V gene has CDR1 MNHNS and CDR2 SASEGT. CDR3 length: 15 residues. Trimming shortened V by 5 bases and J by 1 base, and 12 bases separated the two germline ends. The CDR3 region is CASSHRKESNQPQHF. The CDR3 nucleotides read TGTGCCAGCAGTCATCGTAAGGAGAGCAATCAGCCCCAGCATTTT.

The CDR3 here is CASSRGQVGNTEAFF. CDR3 in DNA: TGTGCCAGCTCACGGGGACAGGTTGGGAACACTGAAGCTTTCTTT. The rearrangement links TRBV18 to TRBJ1-1; TRBD1 aligns across 8 bases. The CDR3 spans 15 residues. Germline V gene sequence: CDR1 KGHSH, CDR2 LQKENI. V lost 4 bases and J lost 1; bases outside the gene matches: 5.

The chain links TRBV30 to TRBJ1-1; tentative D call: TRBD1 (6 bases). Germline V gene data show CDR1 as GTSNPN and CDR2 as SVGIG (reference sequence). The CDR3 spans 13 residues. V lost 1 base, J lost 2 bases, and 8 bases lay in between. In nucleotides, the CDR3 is TGTGCCTGGAGTGCAGGGGATAACACTGAAGCTTTCTTT. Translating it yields CAWSAGDNTEAFF.

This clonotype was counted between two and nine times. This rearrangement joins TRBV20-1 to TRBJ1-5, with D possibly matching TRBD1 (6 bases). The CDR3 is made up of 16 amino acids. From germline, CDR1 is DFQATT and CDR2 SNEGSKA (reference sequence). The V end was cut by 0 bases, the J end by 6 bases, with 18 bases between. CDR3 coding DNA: TGCAGTGCTAGAGAGGGGACACAGACGACCGGTCAGCCCCAGCATTTT. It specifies CSAREGTQTTGQPQHF.

The CDR3 DNA sequence: TGTGCCAGCAGCCCTGTGCACTACAATGAGCAGTTCTTC. It codes for CASSPVHYNEQFF. The V and J genes are TRBV6-1 and TRBJ2-1; no reliable D call. This CDR3 comprises 13 residues. Trimming removed 6 bases at V and 3 bases at J, with 9 bases between. CDR1 MNHNS and CDR2 SASEGT come from the germline V gene.

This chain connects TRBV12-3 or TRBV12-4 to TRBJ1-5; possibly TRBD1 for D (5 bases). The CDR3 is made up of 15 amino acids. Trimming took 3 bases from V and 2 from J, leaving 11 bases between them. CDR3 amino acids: CASSFNPGGNQPQHF. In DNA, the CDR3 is TGTGCCAGCAGTTTTAACCCGGGGGGCAATCAGCCCCAGCATTTT.

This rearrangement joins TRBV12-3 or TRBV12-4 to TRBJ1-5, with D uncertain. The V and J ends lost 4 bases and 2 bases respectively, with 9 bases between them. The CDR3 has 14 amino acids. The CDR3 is CASSSATRNQPQHF. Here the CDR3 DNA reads TGTGCCAGCAGTTCCGCTACGCGCAATCAGCCCCAGCATTTT.

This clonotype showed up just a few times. The CDR3 reads CSARGVKRGQVTDTQYF. CDR3 nucleotide sequence: TGCAGTGCTAGAGGTGTTAAACGAGGACAGGTCACAGATACGCAGTATTTT. The chain uses TRBV20-1 and TRBJ2-3; 7 nucleotides match TRBD1. V gave up 1 base and J gave up 2 bases; unmatched junction bases: 12. Per the germline V gene, CDR1 is DFQATT and CDR2 is SNEGSKA (reference sequence). CDR3 length: 17 amino acids.

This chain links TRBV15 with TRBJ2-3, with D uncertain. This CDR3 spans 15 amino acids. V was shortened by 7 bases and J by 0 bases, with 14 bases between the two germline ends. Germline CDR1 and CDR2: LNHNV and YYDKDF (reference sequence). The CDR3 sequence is CATTLSRTSTDTQYF. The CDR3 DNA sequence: TGTGCCACCACTCTCTCGCGTACTAGCACAGATACGCAGTATTTT. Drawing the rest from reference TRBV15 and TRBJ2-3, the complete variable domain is DAMVIQNPRYQVTQFGKPVTLSCSQTLNHNVMYWYQQKSSQAPKLLFHYYDKDFNNEADTPDNFQSRRPNTSFCFLDIRSPGLGDTAMYLCATTLSRTSTDTQYFGPGTRLTVL.

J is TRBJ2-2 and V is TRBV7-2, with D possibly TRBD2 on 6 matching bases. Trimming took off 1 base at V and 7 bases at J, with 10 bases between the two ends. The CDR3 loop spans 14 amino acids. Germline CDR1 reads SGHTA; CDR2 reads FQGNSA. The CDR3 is CASSLGRAGGELFF. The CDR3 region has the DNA TGTGCCAGCAGCTTAGGGAGGGCCGGCGGGGAGCTGTTTTTT.

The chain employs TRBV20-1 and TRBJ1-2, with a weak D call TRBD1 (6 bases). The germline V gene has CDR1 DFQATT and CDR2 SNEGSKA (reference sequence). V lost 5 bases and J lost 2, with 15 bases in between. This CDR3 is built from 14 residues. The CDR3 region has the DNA TGCAGTGCTGGAGGGGCAGGGGTGAACTATGGCTACACCTTC. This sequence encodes CSAGGAGVNYGYTF.

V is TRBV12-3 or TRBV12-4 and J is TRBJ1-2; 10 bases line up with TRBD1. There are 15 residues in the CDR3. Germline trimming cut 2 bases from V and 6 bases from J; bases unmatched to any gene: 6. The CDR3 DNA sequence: TGTGCCAGCAGTTTAAGGACAGGGGGTTCGGATGGCTACACCTTC. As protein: CASSLRTGGSDGYTF.

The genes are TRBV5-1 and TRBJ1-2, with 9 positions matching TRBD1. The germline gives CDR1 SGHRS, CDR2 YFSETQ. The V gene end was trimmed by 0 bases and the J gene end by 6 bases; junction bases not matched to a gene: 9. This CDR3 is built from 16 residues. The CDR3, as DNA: TGCGCCAGCAGCTTGGCTTTCGGGACAGGGAAAGATGGCTACACCTTC. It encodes CASSLAFGTGKDGYTF.

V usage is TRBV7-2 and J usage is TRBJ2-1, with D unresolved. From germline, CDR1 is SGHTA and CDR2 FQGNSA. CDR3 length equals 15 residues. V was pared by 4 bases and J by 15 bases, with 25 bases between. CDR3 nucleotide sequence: TGTGCCAGCAGCTCCTACTCAGCGCAGAGCCTTACACGGTTCTTC. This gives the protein CASSSYSAQSLTRFF. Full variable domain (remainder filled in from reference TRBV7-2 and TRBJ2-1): GAGVSQSPSNKVTEKGKDVELRCDPISGHTALYWYRQSLGQGLEFLIYFQGNSAPDKSGLPSDRFSAERTGGSVSTLTIQRTQQEDSAVYLCASSSYSAQSLTRFFGPGTRLTVL.

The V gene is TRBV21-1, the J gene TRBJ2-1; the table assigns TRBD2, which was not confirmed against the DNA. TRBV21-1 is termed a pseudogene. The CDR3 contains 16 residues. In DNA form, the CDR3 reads TGTGCCAGCAGCTTCCCCCTAGCGGGAGGCTTCAATGAGCAGTTCTTC. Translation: CASSFPLAGGFNEQFF.

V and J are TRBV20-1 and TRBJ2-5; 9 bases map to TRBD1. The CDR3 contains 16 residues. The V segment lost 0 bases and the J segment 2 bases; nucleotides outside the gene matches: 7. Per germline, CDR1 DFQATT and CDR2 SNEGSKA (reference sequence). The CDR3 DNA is TGCAGTGCTAGAGATACAGGACAGGGGAGTCAAGAGACCCAGTACTTC. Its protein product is CSARDTGQGSQETQYF.